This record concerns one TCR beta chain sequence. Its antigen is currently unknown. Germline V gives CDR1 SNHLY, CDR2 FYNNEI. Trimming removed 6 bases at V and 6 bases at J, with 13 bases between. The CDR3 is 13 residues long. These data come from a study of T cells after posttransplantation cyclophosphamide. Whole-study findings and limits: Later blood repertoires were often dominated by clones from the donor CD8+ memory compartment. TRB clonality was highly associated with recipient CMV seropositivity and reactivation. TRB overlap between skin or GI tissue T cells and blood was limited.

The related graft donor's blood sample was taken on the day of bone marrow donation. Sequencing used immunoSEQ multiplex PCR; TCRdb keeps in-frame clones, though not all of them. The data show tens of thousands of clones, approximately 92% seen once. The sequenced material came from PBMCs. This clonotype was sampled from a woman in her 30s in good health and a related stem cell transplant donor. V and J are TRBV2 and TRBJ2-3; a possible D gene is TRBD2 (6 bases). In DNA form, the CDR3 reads TGTGCCAGCAGGCGGGGCCTAGGGGATACGCAGTATTTT. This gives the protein CASRRGLGDTQYF.